This T cell receptor (beta chain) is from a study of T-cell memory formation after mild COVID-19. Whole-study context: TCR clusters were mostly confined to one donor each. Study-level results: For contracting clones, CD4+ ones sat mainly in CM and EM, CD8+ in EMRA. Clones that got smaller from day 15 to 85 had even CD4/CD8, while clones growing later tipped toward CD4+. Prior to infection, memory already included some responding clones, suggesting cross-reactive memory joined.

In this sample, this clonotype turned up a few times. Its antigen is not identified. In germline, CDR1 is MDHEN, CDR2 SYDVKM. Trimming shortened V by 6 bases and J by 0 bases, and 15 bases separated the two germline ends. CDR3 size: 16 residues. TCRdb used MiXCR to reprocess the 5' RACE reads, holding one entry per CDR3 protein. The data contain 350,000 to 450,000 distinct CDR3 sequences, more than 20% of them singletons. V is TRBV28 and J is TRBJ1-3; D is possibly TRBD1 (6 bases). The TCR sequence derives from an adult woman who had mild COVID-19 (a few samples of this study predate the infection). Cell type and time point are not known. Source material: PBMCs or a T cell subset sorted from them (not recorded which). CDR3 sequence (DNA): TGTGCCAGCAGAACCCAGGGGCCAAGCTCTGGAAACACCATATATTTT. Its protein product is CASRTQGPSSGNTIYF.